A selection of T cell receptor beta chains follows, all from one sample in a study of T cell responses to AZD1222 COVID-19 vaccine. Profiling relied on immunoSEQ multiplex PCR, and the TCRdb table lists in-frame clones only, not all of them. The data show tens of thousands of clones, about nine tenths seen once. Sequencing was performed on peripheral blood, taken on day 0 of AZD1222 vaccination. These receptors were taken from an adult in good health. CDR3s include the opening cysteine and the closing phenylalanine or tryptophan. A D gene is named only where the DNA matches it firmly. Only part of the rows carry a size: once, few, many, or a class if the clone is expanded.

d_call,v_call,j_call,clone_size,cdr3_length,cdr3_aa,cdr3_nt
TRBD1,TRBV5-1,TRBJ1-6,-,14,CASSLGRGDSPLHF,TGCGCCAGCAGCCTCGGCAGGGGGGATTCACCCCTCCACTTT
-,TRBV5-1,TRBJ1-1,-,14,CASSSDRPNTEAFF,TGCGCCAGCAGCTCCGACAGACCGAACACTGAAGCTTTCTTT
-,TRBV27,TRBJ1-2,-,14,CASSSSLNPYGYTF,TGTGCCAGCAGTTCAAGCCTTAACCCCTATGGCTACACCTTC
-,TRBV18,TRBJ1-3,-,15,CASSPGLTSGNTIYF,TGTGCCAGCTCACCAGGACTGACCTCTGGAAACACCATATATTTT
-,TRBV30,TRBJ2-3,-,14,CAWSVGGYTDTQYF,TGTGCCTGGAGTGTGGGGGGTTACACAGATACGCAGTATTTT
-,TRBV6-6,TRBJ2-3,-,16,CASYGGPLKGTDTQYF,TGTGCCAGCTATGGGGGGCCTCTTAAGGGCACAGATACGCAGTATTTT
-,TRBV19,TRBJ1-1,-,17,CASTRGPLPPGGTEAFF,TGTGCCAGTACCCGGGGACCCTTACCCCCGGGTGGGACTGAAGCTTTCTTT
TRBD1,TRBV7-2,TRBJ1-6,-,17,CASSPHRDRANNSPLHF,TGTGCCAGCAGCCCACACCGGGACAGGGCCAATAATTCACCCCTCCACTTT
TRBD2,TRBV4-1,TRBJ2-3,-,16,CASSQLELADTDTQYF,TGCGCCAGCAGTCAACTGGAACTAGCGGACACAGATACGCAGTATTTT
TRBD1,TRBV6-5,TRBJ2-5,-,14,CASSYRDRGGTQYF,TGTGCCAGCAGTTATCGCGACAGGGGAGGGACCCAGTACTTC
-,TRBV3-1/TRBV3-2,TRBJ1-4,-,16,CASSQGQFATNEKLFF,TGTGCCAGCAGCCAAGGGCAATTTGCAACTAATGAAAAACTGTTTTTT
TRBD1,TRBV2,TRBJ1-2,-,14,CASSVTGLGYGYTF,TGTGCCAGCAGTGTGACAGGGTTGGGGTATGGCTACACCTTC
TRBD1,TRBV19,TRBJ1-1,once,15,CASSLARTGVTEAFF,TGTGCCAGTAGCCTAGCTCGGACAGGGGTAACTGAAGCTTTCTTT
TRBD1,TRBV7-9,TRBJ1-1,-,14,CASILGTGNTEAFF,TGTGCCAGCATCCTTGGGACAGGAAACACTGAAGCTTTCTTT
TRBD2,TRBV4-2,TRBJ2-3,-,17,CASSHRLAGGDTDTQYF,TGTGCCAGCAGCCATCGGCTAGCGGGTGGCGACACAGATACGCAGTATTTT
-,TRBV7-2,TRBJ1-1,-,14,CASLHLEPDTEAFF,TGTGCCAGCCTCCATTTGGAGCCGGACACTGAAGCTTTCTTT
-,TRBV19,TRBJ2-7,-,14,CASSIGYGSYEQYF,TGTGCCAGTAGTATAGGGTACGGGAGCTACGAGCAGTACTTC
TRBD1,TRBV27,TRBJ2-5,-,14,CASSPRTGQETQYF,TGTGCCAGCAGTCCCCGGACAGGCCAAGAGACCCAGTACTTC
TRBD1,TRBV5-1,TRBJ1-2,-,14,CASSIRTGSYGYTF,TGCGCCAGCAGCATCCGGACAGGTTCCTATGGCTACACCTTC
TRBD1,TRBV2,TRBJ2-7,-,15,CASSDLGQGAYEQYF,TGTGCCAGCAGTGATTTGGGACAGGGCGCCTACGAGCAGTACTTC
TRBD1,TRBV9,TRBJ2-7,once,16,CASSVGQGADSYEQYF,TGTGCCAGCAGCGTAGGACAGGGGGCTGACTCCTACGAGCAGTACTTC
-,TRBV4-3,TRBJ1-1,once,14,CASSPFDRDTEAFF,TGCGCCAGCAGCCCATTCGACAGAGACACTGAAGCTTTCTTT
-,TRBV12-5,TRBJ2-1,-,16,CASGLRVASSYNEQFF,TGTGCTAGTGGTTTGAGGGTCGCGAGCTCCTACAATGAGCAGTTCTTC
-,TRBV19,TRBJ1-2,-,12,CASSTGDYGYTF,TGTGCCAGTAGTACAGGGGACTATGGCTACACCTTC
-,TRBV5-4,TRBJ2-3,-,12,CASSFSADTQYF,TGTGCCAGCAGCTTCTCGGCAGATACGCAGTATTTT
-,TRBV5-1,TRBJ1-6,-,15,CASSPKPDGNSPLHF,TGCGCCAGCAGCCCAAAACCCGACGGCAATTCACCCCTCCACTTT
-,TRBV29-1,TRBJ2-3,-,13,CSVRPGQTDTQYF,TGCAGCGTCCGCCCGGGACAAACAGATACGCAGTATTTT
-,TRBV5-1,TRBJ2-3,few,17,CASSLDRGPLAADTQYF,TGCGCCAGCAGCTTGGACAGGGGCCCACTAGCGGCAGATACGCAGTATTTT
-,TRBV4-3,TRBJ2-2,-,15,CASSPTWGAGGELFF,TGCGCCAGCAGCCCCACGTGGGGGGCAGGCGGGGAGCTGTTTTTT
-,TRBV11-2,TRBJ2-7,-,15,CASSLAPGPPYEQYF,TGTGCCAGCAGCTTAGCTCCGGGACCCCCCTACGAGCAGTACTTC
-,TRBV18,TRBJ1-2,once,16,CASSPQRTRDFYGYTF,TGTGCCAGCTCACCACAGAGGACGAGGGATTTCTATGGCTACACCTTC
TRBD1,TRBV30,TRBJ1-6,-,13,CAGSGQYNSPLHF,TGTGCCGGCTCGGGACAGTATAATTCACCCCTCCACTTT
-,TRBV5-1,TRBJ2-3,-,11,CASSLEDTQYF,TGCGCCAGCAGCTTGGAAGATACGCAGTATTTT
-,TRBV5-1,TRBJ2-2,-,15,CASRGRGPNTGELFF,TGCGCCAGCAGAGGGAGGGGGCCAAACACCGGGGAGCTGTTTTTT
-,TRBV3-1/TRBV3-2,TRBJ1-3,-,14,CASSPGLTGNTIYF,TGTGCCAGCAGTCCCGGGTTGACTGGAAACACCATATATTTT
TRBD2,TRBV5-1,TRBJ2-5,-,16,CASSLAGTSPQETQYF,TGCGCCAGCAGCTTGGCCGGGACTAGCCCCCAAGAGACCCAGTACTTC
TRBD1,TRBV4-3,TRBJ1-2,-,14,CASSQLKTGDGYTF,TGCGCCAGCAGCCAACTAAAGACAGGGGATGGCTACACCTTC
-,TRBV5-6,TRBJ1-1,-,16,CASSWIPGGMHAEAFF,TGTGCCAGCAGCTGGATCCCGGGGGGGATGCATGCTGAAGCTTTCTTT
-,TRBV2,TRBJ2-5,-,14,CASLPGWGEETQYF,TGTGCCAGCCTCCCGGGATGGGGCGAGGAGACCCAGTACTTC
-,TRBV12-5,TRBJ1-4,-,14,CASGMTGGLEKLFF,TGTGCTAGTGGTATGACAGGCGGCTTAGAAAAACTGTTTTTT
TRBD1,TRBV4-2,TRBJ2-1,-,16,CASSQKGQPLYNEQFF,TGTGCCAGCAGCCAAAAGGGACAGCCTCTTTACAATGAGCAGTTCTTC
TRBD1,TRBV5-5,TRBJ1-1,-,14,CASSLGPGGKKAFF,TGTGCCAGCAGCTTGGGGCCAGGGGGTAAGAAAGCTTTCTTT
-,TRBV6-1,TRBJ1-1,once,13,CASSEDGNTEAFF,TGTGCCAGCAGTGAAGACGGAAACACTGAAGCTTTCTTT
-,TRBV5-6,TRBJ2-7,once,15,CASSQSKRFSYEQYF,TGTGCCAGCAGCCAGTCTAAGCGGTTCTCCTACGAGCAGTACTTC
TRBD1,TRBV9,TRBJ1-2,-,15,CASSARQGTDYGYTF,TGTGCCAGCAGCGCACGACAGGGAACAGACTATGGCTACACCTTC
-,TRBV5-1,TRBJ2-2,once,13,CASSGQNTGELFF,TGCGCCAGCAGCGGCCAAAACACCGGGGAGCTGTTTTTT
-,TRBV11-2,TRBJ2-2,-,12,CASSQETGELFF,TGTGCCAGCAGCCAGGAGACCGGGGAGCTGTTTTTT
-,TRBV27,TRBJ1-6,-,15,CASSPGLLYNSPLHF,TGTGCCAGCAGTCCCGGGCTCCTCTATAATTCACCCCTCCACTTT
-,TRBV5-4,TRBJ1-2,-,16,CASSSPVGPGPPGYTF,TGTGCCAGCAGCTCCCCCGTGGGTCCTGGTCCACCTGGCTACACCTTC
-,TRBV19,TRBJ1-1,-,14,CASYLGTQNTEAFF,TGTGCCAGTTACCTCGGGACACAGAACACTGAAGCTTTCTTT
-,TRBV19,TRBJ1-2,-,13,CASSIEQHYGYTF,TGTGCCAGTAGTATTGAGCAGCACTATGGCTACACCTTC
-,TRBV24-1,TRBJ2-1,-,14,CATSDPGQNGEQFF,TGTGCCACCAGTGACCCCGGACAGAACGGTGAGCAGTTCTTC
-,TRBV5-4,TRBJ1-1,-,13,CASSLGGDTEAFF,TGTGCCAGCAGCTTAGGGGGGGACACTGAAGCTTTCTTT
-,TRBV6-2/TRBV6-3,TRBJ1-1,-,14,CASSSTAGATEAFF,TGTGCCAGCAGCTCAACCGCAGGGGCCACTGAAGCTTTCTTT
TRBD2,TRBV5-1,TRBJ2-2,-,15,CASSFLAANTGELFF,TGCGCCAGCAGCTTCCTAGCGGCAAACACCGGGGAGCTGTTTTTT
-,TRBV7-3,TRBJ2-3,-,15,CASSLMAGGTDTQYF,TGTGCCAGCAGCTTAATGGCCGGGGGCACAGATACGCAGTATTTT
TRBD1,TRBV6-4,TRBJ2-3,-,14,CASSDSFAGGTQYF,TGTGCCAGCAGTGACTCATTCGCAGGGGGTACGCAGTATTTT